The 27 T cell receptor beta chains in this list originate from one sample, sequenced in a study of hypomethylating agent response in myelodysplastic syndrome. Repertoires were generated with immunoSEQ multiplex PCR, while TCRdb's copy carries only in-frame clones and drops some. The sample records 1,500 to 2,000 clones, approximately 86% being singletons. Specimen: bone marrow, collected before or after starting hypomethylating agent treatment for myelodysplastic syndrome (not recorded which). The receptors derive from a human donor with myelodysplastic syndrome.

V and J are TRBV5-6 and TRBJ2-5; TRBD2 agrees at 10 bases. Germline loops: CDR1 SGHDT, CDR2 YYEEEE. CDR3 length equals 15 residues. V lost 2 bases to trimming and J lost 3 bases; unmatched junction nucleotides: 4. DNA of the CDR3: TGTGCCAGCAGCTTCGGGACTAGCGAGAAAGAGACCCAGTACTTC. This translates into CASSFGTSEKETQYF.

The chain joins TRBV7-8 to TRBJ1-2; 10 bases map to TRBD1. There are 16 residues in the CDR3. V lost 2 bases and J lost 4; bases outside the gene matches: 7. CDR1 is SGHVS, CDR2 FQNEAQ, per germline. CDR3 amino acids: CASSLYLWTGGYGYTF. The CDR3 DNA reads TGTGCCAGCAGCTTATATTTATGGACAGGGGGCTATGGCTACACCTTC.

The V call is TRBV7-9, the J call TRBJ2-7; no reliable D call. Trimming pared 4 bases from V and 5 bases from J, leaving 9 bases between. CDR1 and CDR2 from the germline V gene are SEHNR and FQNEAQ (reference sequence). The length of the CDR3 is 12 residues. The CDR3, as DNA: TGTGCCAGCAGCTGGGCCTCGGACGAGCAGTACTTC. It encodes CASSWASDEQYF.

This clone appeared once. The chain uses TRBV10-3 and TRBJ1-6; 9 bases match TRBD1. This CDR3 has 16 amino acids. Germline V gene sequence: CDR1 ENHRY, CDR2 SYGVKD. J lost 1 base, V lost 11 bases, and 9 bases had no gene match. The CDR3: CAAQGGQGSYNSPLHF. Written as DNA, the CDR3 is TGTGCCGCTCAGGGGGGACAGGGATCCTATAATTCACCCCTCCACTTT.

The V and J genes are TRBV7-4 and TRBJ2-3, with 8 bases identical to TRBD2. Per germline, CDR1 SGHVT and CDR2 SQSDAQ. V shed 1 base and J 3 bases; nucleotides not matched to a gene: 6. The CDR3 consists of 16 residues. The CDR3 nucleotides read TGTGCCAGCAGCTTAGTCCCGGGAGGGCCGACAGATACGCAGTATTTT. Protein: CASSLVPGGPTDTQYF.

The V call is TRBV29-1, the J call TRBJ2-1; 8 bases match TRBD1. Germline V gene lookup returns CDR1 SQVTM and CDR2 ANQGSEA. The CDR3 contains 17 residues. The V segment lost 0 bases and the J segment 5 bases; nucleotides outside the gene matches: 12. The CDR3 DNA reads TGCAGCGTTGAAGATCGGGGTCGACAGGGGAGGCACAATGAGCAGTTCTTC. This gives the protein CSVEDRGRQGRHNEQFF.

The V call is TRBV30, the J call TRBJ1-1, with unresolved D. The CDR3 covers 9 residues. Trimming pared 4 bases from V and 6 bases from J, leaving 3 bases between. Germline CDR1 and CDR2: GTSNPN and SVGIG (reference sequence). As DNA, the CDR3 is TGTGCCTGGAAAGCTGAAGCTTTCTTT. Protein sequence: CAWKAEAFF.

V and J are TRBV5-6 and TRBJ2-5; D call uncertain. CDR1 is SGHDT and CDR2 is YYEEEE in the germline V gene. The CDR3 spans 12 residues. V shed 4 bases and J shed 5 bases, with 9 bases lying between them. The CDR3: CASSRSTETQYF. The CDR3 nucleotides read TGTGCCAGCAGCCGAAGTACGGAGACCCAGTACTTC.

The rearrangement uses TRBV7-2 and TRBJ2-7; perhaps TRBD2 as D (6 bases). V lost 3 bases, J lost 4 bases, and 13 bases lay in between. The CDR3 loop spans 14 amino acids. The V gene's germline CDR1 is SGHTA and CDR2 FQGNSA. CDR3 amino acids: CASSLPGREYEQYF. The CDR3 bases are TGTGCCAGCAGCTTGCCGGGACGGGAGTACGAGCAGTACTTC.

The chain links TRBV2 to TRBJ1-6; no firm D call. The CDR3 loop spans 11 amino acids. In germline, CDR1 is SNHLY, CDR2 FYNNEI. V was pared by 7 bases and J by 10 bases, with 8 bases between. CDR3 in DNA: TGTGCCAGCAATCGGCGGTCACCCCTCCACTTT. Residues: CASNRRSPLHF.

V usage is TRBV20-1 and J usage is TRBJ2-7; D is perhaps TRBD1 or TRBD2 (5 bases each). From germline, CDR1 is DFQATT and CDR2 SNEGSKA (reference sequence). The length of the CDR3 is 11 residues. Between the trimmed V and J ends, which lost 6 bases and 6 bases, there was a span of 12 bases. In DNA form, the CDR3 reads TGCAGTGCGGGGCGGGCGCCCGAGCAGTACTTC. This gives the protein CSAGRAPEQYF.

This clone was seen a handful of times. CDR3 amino acids: CASSAPMGQDFYGYTF. In DNA, the CDR3 is TGTGCCAGCAGTGCCCCCATGGGACAGGATTTCTATGGCTACACCTTC. This rearrangement joins TRBV25-1 to TRBJ1-2; the match to TRBD1 covers 8 bases. The junction had 11 bases not matched to a gene; V was cut back by 4 bases and J by 4 bases. Germline CDR1 MGHDK, CDR2 SYGVNS. The length of the CDR3 is 16 residues.

This clone was observed a handful of times. The chain has TRBV28 and TRBJ2-7; unclear D gene. The V end lost 1 base, the J end lost 11 bases, and 12 bases lay between the germline ends. Germline-derived CDR1 and CDR2 are MDHEN and SYDVKM. The CDR3 covers 12 residues. The CDR3 nucleotides read TGTGCCAGCAGTTTATTGGAAGGCCCCGAGTACTTC. It encodes CASSLLEGPEYF.

The V gene is TRBV6-5, the J gene TRBJ1-6; 9 bases align to TRBD1. The length of the CDR3 is 15 residues. Germline loops: CDR1 MNHEY, CDR2 SVGAGI. V gave up 6 bases and J gave up 6 bases; unmatched junction bases: 6. The CDR3: CASRPRTGANSPLHF. Written as DNA, the CDR3 is TGTGCCAGCAGGCCTCGGACAGGGGCTAATTCACCCCTCCACTTT.

The chain has TRBV5-4 and TRBJ2-3; D is unclear. In germline, CDR1 is SGHNT, CDR2 YYREEE (reference sequence). Trimming shortened V by 3 bases and J by 6 bases, and 20 bases separated the two germline ends. There are 16 residues in the CDR3. CDR3 coding DNA: TGTGCCAGCAGCTCAAGTCTACTATTCGTGAAGGATACGCAGTATTTT. Encoded protein: CASSSSLLFVKDTQYF.

The chain combines TRBV2 with TRBJ1-6, with D tentatively TRBD1 (5 bases). Germline CDR1 SNHLY, CDR2 FYNNEI. Between the trimmed V and J ends, which lost 7 bases and 4 bases, there was a span of 26 bases. The CDR3 has 19 amino acids. CDR3 sequence reads: CASILHDRDPSPYNSPLHF. CDR3 nucleotide sequence: TGTGCCAGCATTTTACACGACCGGGACCCCAGTCCGTATAATTCACCCCTCCACTTT.

The CDR3 coding sequence is TGTGCCAGCAGCTTAAGGACACAAACGCTATCCTACGAGCAGTACTTC. Translated, it gives CASSLRTQTLSYEQYF. The gene calls are TRBV11-1 and TRBJ2-7; perhaps TRBD1 as D (5 bases). The CDR3 extends over 16 amino acids. Germline V gene sequence: CDR1 SGHAT, CDR2 FQDESV (reference sequence). V lost 2 bases and J 1 base, leaving 15 bases between the germline ends.

This clone was seen a handful of times. The rearrangement joins TRBV19 to TRBJ2-7; 7 bases are shared with TRBD2. Germline assignment: CDR1 LNHDA and CDR2 SQIVND (reference sequence). The CDR3 sequence is 16 residues long. V dropped 3 bases and J dropped 2; count of bases not matched to a gene: 10. DNA for the CDR3: TGTGCCAGTAGTATCCCACGGGGGGAGAGGGCCTACGAGCAGTACTTC. Protein: CASSIPRGERAYEQYF.

The chain recombines TRBV5-1 with TRBJ2-1; 11 positions agree with TRBD2. Germline CDR1 and CDR2: SGHRS and YFSETQ. The V and J ends lost 4 bases and 1 base, in that order; junction bases with no gene match: 7. The CDR3 is 17 residues long. CDR3 amino acids: CASSPSTSGGSYNEQFF. The CDR3 nucleotides are TGCGCCAGCAGCCCTTCAACTAGCGGGGGTTCCTACAATGAGCAGTTCTTC.

The rearrangement joins TRBV19 to TRBJ1-1, with D possibly matching TRBD1 (5 bases). The V and J ends lost 6 bases and 8 bases respectively, with 16 bases between them. Looked up from germline, CDR1 is LNHDA and CDR2 is SQIVND (reference sequence). CDR3 length: 13 residues. The CDR3 here is CASRPNLGAEAFF. The CDR3 DNA follows: TGTGCCAGTAGGCCTAACCTAGGGGCCGAAGCTTTCTTT.

The V and J genes are TRBV30 and TRBJ1-1; possible D gene TRBD1, 5 bases. Trimming removed 5 bases at V and 6 bases at J, with 7 bases between. This CDR3 has 10 amino acids. Germline V gene data show CDR1 as GTSNPN and CDR2 as SVGIG (reference sequence). The CDR3 sequence is CAWGGAEAFF. The CDR3 DNA follows: TGTGCCTGGGGGGGGGCTGAAGCTTTCTTT.

The rearrangement uses TRBV25-1 and TRBJ2-2; D possibly matches TRBD1 or TRBD2 (7 bases each). This CDR3 has 16 residues. The V gene's germline CDR1 is MGHDK and CDR2 SYGVNS. V lost 1 base and J 6 bases, leaving 15 bases between the germline ends. CDR3 bases: TGTGCCAGCAGTGAATTAGGGGGCGGGAGATCCGGGGAGCTGTTTTTT. Amino acids: CASSELGGGRSGELFF.

This clone showed up just a few times. The chain uses TRBV19 and TRBJ1-5; tentative D call: TRBD1 (6 bases). V lost 5 bases to trimming and J lost 2 bases, with 16 bases between them. The V gene's germline CDR1 is LNHDA and CDR2 SQIVND (reference sequence). CDR3 length equals 16 residues. The CDR3 loop reads CASSDYQGSGNQPQHF. CDR3 DNA: TGTGCCAGTAGTGACTACCAGGGGAGCGGCAATCAGCCCCAGCATTTT.

The V call is TRBV6-5, the J call TRBJ2-7; D remains ambiguous. The germline V and J ends were trimmed by 6 bases and 7 bases, with 19 bases remaining between them. CDR3 size: 14 residues. Germline V gene data show CDR1 as MNHEY and CDR2 as SVGAGI. DNA for the CDR3: TGTGCCAGCAGACGGACCCAAGCGAGGAAAGAGCAGTACTTC. This sequence encodes CASRRTQARKEQYF.

The chain combines TRBV5-1 with TRBJ2-1; 13 bases are a match to TRBD2. Germline CDR1 is SGHRS and CDR2 is YFSETQ. Trimming cost V 3 bases and J 4 bases; bases outside gene matches: 4. There are 16 residues in the CDR3. The CDR3 DNA sequence: TGCGCCAGCAGCTCCAGGACTAGCGGGAGTTACAATGAGCAGTTCTTC. It is translated as CASSSRTSGSYNEQFF.

V usage is TRBV5-6 and J usage is TRBJ2-5; TRBD2 aligns across 8 bases. CDR3 length equals 15 residues. Trimming at V came to 1 base and at J to 1 base, leaving 3 bases not matched to a gene. CDR1 SGHDT and CDR2 YYEEEE come from the germline V gene. DNA for the CDR3: TGTGCCAGCAGCTTGACTAGCGGACGCCAAGAGACCCAGTACTTC. As protein: CASSLTSGRQETQYF.

This clone was recorded once. CDR3 region: CASSEALHTSTQYF. The DNA for the CDR3 is TGTGCCAGCAGTGAAGCGCTTCATACCAGTACGCAGTATTTT. This chain joins TRBV6-1 and TRBJ2-3, with D unresolved. Germline loops: CDR1 MNHNS, CDR2 SASEGT. The CDR3 has 14 amino acids. Trimming cost V 0 bases and J 8 bases, with 12 bases left between them.